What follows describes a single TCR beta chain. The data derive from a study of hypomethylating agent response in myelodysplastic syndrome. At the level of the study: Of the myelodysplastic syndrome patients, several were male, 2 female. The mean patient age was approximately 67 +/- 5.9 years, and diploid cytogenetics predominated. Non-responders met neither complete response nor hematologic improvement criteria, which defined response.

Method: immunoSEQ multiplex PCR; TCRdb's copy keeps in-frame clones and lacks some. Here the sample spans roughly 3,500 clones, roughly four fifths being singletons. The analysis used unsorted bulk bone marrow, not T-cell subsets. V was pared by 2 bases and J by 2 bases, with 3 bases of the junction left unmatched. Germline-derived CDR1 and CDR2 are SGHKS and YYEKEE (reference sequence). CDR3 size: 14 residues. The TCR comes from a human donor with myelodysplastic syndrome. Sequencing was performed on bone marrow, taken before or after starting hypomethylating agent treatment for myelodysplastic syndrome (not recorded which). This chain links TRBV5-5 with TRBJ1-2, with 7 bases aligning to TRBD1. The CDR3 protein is CASSFRDSNYGYTF. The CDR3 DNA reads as TGTGCCAGCAGCTTCCGGGACAGCAACTATGGCTACACCTTC.